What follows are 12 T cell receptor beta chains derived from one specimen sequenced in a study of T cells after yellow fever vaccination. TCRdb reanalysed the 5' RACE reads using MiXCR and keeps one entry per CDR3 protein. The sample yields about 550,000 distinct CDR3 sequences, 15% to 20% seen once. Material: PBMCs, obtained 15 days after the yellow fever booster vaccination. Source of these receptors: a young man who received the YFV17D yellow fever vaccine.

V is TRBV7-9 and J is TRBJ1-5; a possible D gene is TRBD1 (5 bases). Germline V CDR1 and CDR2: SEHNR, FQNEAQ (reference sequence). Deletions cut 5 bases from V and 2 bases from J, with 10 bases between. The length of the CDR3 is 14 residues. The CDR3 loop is CASSLGLGNQPQHF. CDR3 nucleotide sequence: TGTGCCAGCAGCCTGGGACTGGGCAATCAGCCCCAGCATTTT.

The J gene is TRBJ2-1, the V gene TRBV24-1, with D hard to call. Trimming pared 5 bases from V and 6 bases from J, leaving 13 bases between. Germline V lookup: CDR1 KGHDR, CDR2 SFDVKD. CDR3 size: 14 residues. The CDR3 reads CATSVGPSINEQFF. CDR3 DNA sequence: TGTGCCACCAGTGTAGGCCCAAGTATCAATGAGCAGTTCTTC.

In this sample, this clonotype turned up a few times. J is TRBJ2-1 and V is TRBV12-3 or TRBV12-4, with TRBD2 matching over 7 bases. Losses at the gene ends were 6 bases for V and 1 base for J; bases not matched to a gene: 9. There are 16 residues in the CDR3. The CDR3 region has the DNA TGTGCCAGCAGCTACAGCGGGGTCAGGTCCTACAATGAGCAGTTCTTC. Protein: CASSYSGVRSYNEQFF.

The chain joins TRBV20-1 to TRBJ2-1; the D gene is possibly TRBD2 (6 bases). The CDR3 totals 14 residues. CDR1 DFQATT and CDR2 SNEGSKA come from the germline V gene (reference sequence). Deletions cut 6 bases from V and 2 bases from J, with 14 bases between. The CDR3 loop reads CSATAGRAYNEQFF. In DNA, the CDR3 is TGCAGTGCGACTGCGGGACGCGCCTACAATGAGCAGTTCTTC.

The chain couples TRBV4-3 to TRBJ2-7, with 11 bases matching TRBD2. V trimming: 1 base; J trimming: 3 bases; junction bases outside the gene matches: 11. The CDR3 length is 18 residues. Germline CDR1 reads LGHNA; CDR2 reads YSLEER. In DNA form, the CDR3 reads TGCGCCAGCAGCCAAGTGAATAGCGGGAGGGCCGATGGCTACGAGCAGTACTTC. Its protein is CASSQVNSGRADGYEQYF.

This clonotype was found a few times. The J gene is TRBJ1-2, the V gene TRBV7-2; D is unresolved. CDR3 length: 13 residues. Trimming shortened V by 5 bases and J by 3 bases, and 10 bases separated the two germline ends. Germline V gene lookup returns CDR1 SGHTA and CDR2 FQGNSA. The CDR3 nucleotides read TGTGCCAGCAGCGACCTGAAGGACTATGGCTACACCTTC. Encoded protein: CASSDLKDYGYTF.

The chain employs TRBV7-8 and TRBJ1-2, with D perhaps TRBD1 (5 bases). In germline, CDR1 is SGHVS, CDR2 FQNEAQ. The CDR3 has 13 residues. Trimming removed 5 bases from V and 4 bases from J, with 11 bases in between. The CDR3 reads CASSPRGVYGYTF. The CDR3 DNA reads TGTGCCAGCAGCCCTCGGGGGGTCTATGGCTACACCTTC.

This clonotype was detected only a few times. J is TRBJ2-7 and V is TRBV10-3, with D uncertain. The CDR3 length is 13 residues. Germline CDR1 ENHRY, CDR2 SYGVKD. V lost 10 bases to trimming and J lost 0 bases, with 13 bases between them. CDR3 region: CATGPGPSYEQYF. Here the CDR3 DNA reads TGTGCCACCGGACCCGGACCCTCCTACGAGCAGTACTTC.

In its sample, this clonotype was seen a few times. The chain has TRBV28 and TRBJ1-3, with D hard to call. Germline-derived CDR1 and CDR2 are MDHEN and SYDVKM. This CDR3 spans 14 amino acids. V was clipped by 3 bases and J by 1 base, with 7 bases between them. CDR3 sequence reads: CASSFPGSGNTIYF. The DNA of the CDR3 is TGTGCCAGCAGTTTCCCCGGGTCTGGAAACACCATATATTTT.

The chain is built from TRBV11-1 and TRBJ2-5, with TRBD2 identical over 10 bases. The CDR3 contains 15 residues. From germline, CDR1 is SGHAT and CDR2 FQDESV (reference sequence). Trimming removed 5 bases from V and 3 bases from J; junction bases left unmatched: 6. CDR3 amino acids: CASSVLAGLEETQYF. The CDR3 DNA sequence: TGTGCCAGCAGCGTACTAGCGGGACTCGAAGAGACCCAGTACTTC.

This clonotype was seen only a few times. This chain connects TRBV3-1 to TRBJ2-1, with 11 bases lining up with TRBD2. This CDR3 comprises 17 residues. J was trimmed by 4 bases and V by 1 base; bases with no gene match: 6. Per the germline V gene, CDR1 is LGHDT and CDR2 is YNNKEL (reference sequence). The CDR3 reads CASSQVQLAGVYNEQFF. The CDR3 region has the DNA TGTGCCAGCAGCCAAGTTCAACTAGCGGGGGTTTACAATGAGCAGTTCTTC.

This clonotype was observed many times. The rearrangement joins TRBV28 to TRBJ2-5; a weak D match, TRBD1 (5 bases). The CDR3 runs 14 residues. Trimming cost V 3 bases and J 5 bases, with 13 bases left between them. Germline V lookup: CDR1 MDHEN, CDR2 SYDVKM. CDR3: CASSFMQGRETQYF. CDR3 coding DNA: TGTGCCAGCAGTTTTATGCAGGGAAGGGAGACCCAGTACTTC.